These 28 T cell receptor beta chains were sequenced from one sample in a study of blood T cell repertoires in COVID-19. Method: immunoSEQ multiplex PCR; TCRdb's copy keeps in-frame clones and lacks some. The top ten hold around 6.9% of the sample, which has around 230,000 clones, roughly 87% seen once. Specimen: peripheral blood. Every receptor here comes from a man between 60 and 75 years old who had recovered from COVID-19.

This clone has just one count. The chain couples TRBV2 to TRBJ2-3; 7 bases match TRBD1. This CDR3 region has 14 residues. V lost 4 bases to trimming and J lost 0 bases; unmatched junction nucleotides: 1. Germline V CDR1 and CDR2: SNHLY, FYNNEI. CDR3 sequence: CASSVQGSTDTQYF. CDR3 in DNA: TGTGCCAGCAGTGTACAGGGGAGCACAGATACGCAGTATTTT.

A few counts support this clone. The rearrangement joins TRBV5-1 to TRBJ2-1; D gene uncertain. The V and J ends lost 4 bases and 0 bases respectively, with 14 bases between them. In germline, CDR1 is SGHRS, CDR2 YFSETQ. The CDR3 totals 16 residues. In nucleotides, the CDR3 is TGCGCCAGCAGCAGAGAAAGCCCGAGCTCCTACAATGAGCAGTTCTTC. Amino acids: CASSRESPSSYNEQFF.

V and J are TRBV9 and TRBJ1-5; TRBD1 matches 7 bases. V gave up 0 bases and J gave up 6 bases; unmatched junction bases: 3. This CDR3 comprises 14 residues. Germline values: CDR1 SGDLS, CDR2 YYNGEE. The CDR3 is CASSVGDRSQPQHF. The CDR3 nucleotides are TGTGCCAGCAGCGTAGGGGACAGAAGTCAGCCCCAGCATTTT.

The chain has TRBV9 and TRBJ1-2; D might be TRBD1 (6 bases). The CDR3 length is 14 residues. Deletions cut 3 bases from V and 1 base from J, with 10 bases between. Per germline, CDR1 SGDLS and CDR2 YYNGEE. The CDR3 nucleotides read TGTGCCAGCAGCGCCGGACAGATTAACTATGGCTACACCTTC. It is translated as CASSAGQINYGYTF.

In DNA form, the CDR3 reads TGTGCCATCAGTGGACTAGCGGGCTTTGAGCAGTTCTTC. Protein sequence: CAISGLAGFEQFF. This sequence joins TRBV10-3 and TRBJ2-1; 10 bases map to TRBD2. V trimming: 4 bases; J trimming: 9 bases; junction bases outside the gene matches: 3. CDR1 is ENHRY, CDR2 SYGVKD, per germline. The CDR3 is 13 amino acids.

The rearrangement links TRBV20-1 to TRBJ1-1, with a weak D call TRBD1 (5 bases). Trimming left V 3 bases short and J 3 bases short, with 17 bases between. Germline CDR1 DFQATT, CDR2 SNEGSKA (reference sequence). This CDR3 is 15 amino acids long. The CDR3 reads CSASLRPGRYTEAFF. The CDR3 nucleotides are TGCAGTGCTAGTCTTCGGCCAGGGAGGTACACTGAAGCTTTCTTT.

This clone was seen a single time. J is TRBJ1-3 and V is TRBV19; D is possibly TRBD1 (6 bases). Trimming shortened V by 3 bases and J by 9 bases, and 15 bases separated the two germline ends. Germline V gives CDR1 LNHDA, CDR2 SQIVND (reference sequence). The CDR3 runs to 14 residues. CDR3 DNA: TGTGCCAGTAGTATCAGGGGCTCTCGGGGCACCATATATTTT. Translated: CASSIRGSRGTIYF.

This chain joins TRBV5-1 and TRBJ2-7, with a possible D match to TRBD1 (6 bases). This CDR3 is built from 15 residues. Looked up from germline, CDR1 is SGHRS and CDR2 is YFSETQ. Deletions cut 4 bases from V and 5 bases from J, with 19 bases between. The CDR3 loop is CASSPSGTTSHEQYF. The CDR3 DNA is TGCGCCAGCAGCCCGTCCGGGACAACTTCCCACGAGCAGTACTTC.

J is TRBJ2-4 and V is TRBV27; the D is unclear. Trimming removed 1 base from V and 3 bases from J, with 10 bases in between. Germline V lookup: CDR1 MNHEY, CDR2 SMNVEV (reference sequence). The CDR3 loop spans 15 amino acids. CDR3 DNA sequence: TGTGCCAGCAGTTTATTGACGACGGGCAAAAACATTCAGTACTTC. This codes for CASSLLTTGKNIQYF.

The CDR3 sequence is CASTLDGRGNQPQHF. The CDR3 DNA sequence: TGTGCCAGTACCCTCGACGGGAGGGGGAATCAGCCCCAGCATTTT. The chain joins TRBV19 to TRBJ1-5; the D gene is possibly TRBD1 (6 bases). The ends were cut back, 7 bases at V and 4 bases at J, with 17 bases in the middle. Looked up from germline, CDR1 is LNHDA and CDR2 is SQIVND (reference sequence). The CDR3 consists of 15 residues.

This clone has just a few counts. The V gene is TRBV30, the J gene TRBJ1-2, with 9 bases lining up with TRBD1. Germline CDR1 reads GTSNPN; CDR2 reads SVGIG (reference sequence). The CDR3 consists of 14 residues. Trimming at V came to 4 bases and at J to 3 bases, leaving 6 bases not matched to a gene. The CDR3 coding sequence is TGTGCCTGGAAAAGGACAGGGGATTACTATGGCTACACCTTC. Translating gives CAWKRTGDYYGYTF. Variable domain in full (rest from reference TRBV30 and TRBJ1-2): SQTIHQWPATLVQPVGSPLSLECTVEGTSNPNLYWYRQAAGRGLQLLFYSVGIGQISSEVPQNLSASRPQDRQFILSSKKLLLSDSGFYLCAWKRTGDYYGYTFGSGTRLTVV.

This chain links TRBV6-5 with TRBJ2-5, with 14 bases aligning to TRBD2. Germline lookup yields CDR1 MNHEY and CDR2 SVGAGI. The CDR3 has 16 amino acids. V was clipped by 2 bases and J by 4 bases; unmatched bases: 3. The CDR3 reads CASSYGGLAGGETQYF. In nucleotides, the CDR3 is TGTGCCAGCAGTTACGGTGGACTAGCGGGGGGAGAGACCCAGTACTTC.

The rearrangement joins TRBV4-1 to TRBJ2-3; TRBD1 agrees at 9 bases. V gave up 5 bases and J gave up 2 bases; unmatched junction bases: 5. Per the germline V gene, CDR1 is MGHRA and CDR2 is YSYEKL. The CDR3 contains 15 residues. CDR3 region: CASSITGGVTDTQYF. CDR3 coding DNA: TGCGCCAGCAGCATTACAGGGGGCGTCACAGATACGCAGTATTTT.

The rearrangement uses TRBV12-5 and TRBJ2-3; 8 bases are shared with TRBD2. V trimming: 0 bases; J trimming: 4 bases; junction bases outside the gene matches: 12. CDR1 LGHNT and CDR2 FRNRAP come from the germline V gene. The length of the CDR3 is 18 residues. CDR3 in amino acids: CASGLVPDGRGVSDTQYF. DNA of the CDR3: TGTGCTAGTGGTTTGGTCCCCGACGGGAGGGGGGTTTCAGATACGCAGTATTTT.

V usage is TRBV29-1 and J usage is TRBJ1-1, with a weak D call TRBD1 (5 bases). This CDR3 region has 12 residues. Trimming shortened V by 6 bases and J by 3 bases, and 11 bases separated the two germline ends. Germline values: CDR1 SQVTM, CDR2 ANQGSEA. CDR3 bases: TGCAGCGTCCGGGGGTGGGACACTGAAGCTTTCTTT. Protein: CSVRGWDTEAFF.

The chain couples TRBV2 to TRBJ2-3; TRBD1 aligns across 7 bases. CDR1 and CDR2 from the germline V gene are SNHLY and FYNNEI. This CDR3 has 15 amino acids. Trimming took 5 bases from V and 6 from J; bases not matched to a gene: 11. The CDR3 nucleotides read TGTGCCAGCAGTAGAGGCGACAGGGCGGTGGATACGCAGTATTTT. Residues: CASSRGDRAVDTQYF.

The chain combines TRBV2 with TRBJ2-5; no reliable D call. The CDR3 loop spans 12 amino acids. Trimming shortened V by 9 bases and J by 5 bases, and 13 bases separated the two germline ends. Germline CDR1 reads SNHLY; CDR2 reads FYNNEI. As DNA, the CDR3 is TGTGCCAGTAACCTAGTTTGGGAGACCCAGTACTTC. Its translation: CASNLVWETQYF.

This sequence joins TRBV24-1 and TRBJ2-7; a possible D gene is TRBD2 (5 bases). Germline CDR1 reads KGHDR; CDR2 reads SFDVKD. This CDR3 has 13 residues. V gave up 2 bases and J gave up 10 bases, with 14 bases separating them. The CDR3 here is CATSDSRSGVQYV. CDR3 in DNA: TGTGCCACCAGTGATTCGAGGTCCGGGGTCCAGTACGTC.

V usage is TRBV6-6 and J usage is TRBJ2-2; D is possibly TRBD2 (5 bases). Trimming took off 5 bases at V and 9 bases at J, with 16 bases between the two ends. CDR3 length: 14 amino acids. Germline CDR1 reads MNHNY; CDR2 reads SVGAGI (reference sequence). The CDR3 loop is CASSPDGNGRELFF. The CDR3 nucleotides are TGTGCCAGCAGTCCTGACGGGAATGGAAGGGAGCTGTTTTTT.

This chain links TRBV5-1 with TRBJ2-2; D not certain. CDR3 length: 15 residues. Germline-derived CDR1 and CDR2 are SGHRS and YFSETQ. Trimming removed 2 bases at V and 3 bases at J, with 11 bases between. The CDR3 region is CASSFVSGHTGELFF. The CDR3 nucleotides are TGCGCCAGCAGCTTTGTTTCTGGGCACACCGGGGAGCTGTTTTTT.

The V call is TRBV5-1, the J call TRBJ2-3, with D perhaps matching TRBD1 (6 bases). The CDR3 is made up of 15 amino acids. The germline V and J ends were trimmed by 5 bases and 1 base, with 14 bases remaining between them. Germline CDR1 reads SGHRS; CDR2 reads YFSETQ. This CDR3 is CASRITGSGTDTQYF. The CDR3 DNA reads as TGCGCCAGCAGGATAACAGGGTCGGGCACAGATACGCAGTATTTT.

This clone was counted a few times. This CDR3 is CASNRGANTGELFF. Written as DNA, the CDR3 is TGTGCCAGCAATCGGGGGGCGAACACCGGGGAGCTGTTTTTT. J is TRBJ2-2 and V is TRBV9; 7 positions match TRBD2. CDR3 length: 14 amino acids. CDR1 and CDR2 from the germline V gene are SGDLS and YYNGEE. V gave up 6 bases and J gave up 0 bases; unmatched junction bases: 2.

The chain links TRBV30 to TRBJ1-1; D gene ambiguous. V lost 2 bases to trimming and J lost 1 base, with 14 bases between them. From germline, CDR1 is GTSNPN and CDR2 SVGIG (reference sequence). The CDR3 spans 15 residues. CDR3 nucleotides: TGTGCCTGGAGTTCGCCGGGTGGAGGGAACACTGAAGCTTTCTTT. Translating gives CAWSSPGGGNTEAFF.

This chain links TRBV5-1 with TRBJ2-2; 8 bases are shared with TRBD2. Germline V gene data show CDR1 as SGHRS and CDR2 as YFSETQ. The CDR3 has 16 residues. The J segment lost 5 bases and the V segment lost 4 bases, leaving 10 bases of the junction unmatched. As DNA, the CDR3 is TGCGCCAGCAGCCCCCAGGGAGCGGGGGTGACCGGGGAGCTGTTTTTT. Protein sequence: CASSPQGAGVTGELFF.

The V call is TRBV5-1, the J call TRBJ1-1, with 8 positions matching TRBD1. Germline CDR1 and CDR2: SGHRS and YFSETQ. The CDR3 has 15 amino acids. V trimming: 1 base; J trimming: 0 bases; junction bases outside the gene matches: 2. CDR3 in amino acids: CASSLQTGVNTEAFF. In nucleotides, the CDR3 is TGCGCCAGCAGCTTGCAGACAGGGGTGAACACTGAAGCTTTCTTT.

This clone was recorded a few times. V and J are TRBV6-5 and TRBJ1-1, with 7 bases fitting TRBD1. Germline CDR1 reads MNHEY; CDR2 reads SVGAGI. Germline trimming cut 4 bases from V and 10 bases from J; bases unmatched to any gene: 12. The length of the CDR3 is 14 residues. CDR3 in amino acids: CASSFTGAPKGAFF. As DNA, the CDR3 is TGTGCCAGCAGTTTTACAGGGGCCCCGAAGGGAGCTTTCTTT.

V usage is TRBV4-2 and J usage is TRBJ2-4, with TRBD1 matching 8 bases. J was trimmed by 6 bases and V by 4 bases; bases with no gene match: 8. This CDR3 is 15 amino acids long. From germline, CDR1 is LGHNA and CDR2 YNFKEQ. The CDR3 sequence: CASSLRTGTRNIQYF. The CDR3 DNA follows: TGTGCCAGCAGCCTGCGGACAGGGACGCGAAACATTCAGTACTTC.

The chain carries TRBV5-4 and TRBJ2-7, with 9 bases matching TRBD2. V dropped 0 bases and J dropped 6; count of bases not matched to a gene: 7. The CDR3 contains 15 residues. The germline CDR1 and CDR2 sequences are SGHNT and YYREEE (reference sequence). The CDR3 reads CASSLAAGGAPEQYF. The CDR3 nucleotides are TGTGCCAGCAGCTTGGCGGCGGGGGGGGCGCCCGAGCAGTACTTC.